This passage covers 30 T cell receptor beta chains from one sample sequenced in a study of Graves' ophthalmopathy and Graves' hyperthyroidism. Amplified material comprised TCR beta CDR3 regions derived from RNA transcripts. RT-PCR was first run with HTBI primers, then multiplex PCR in a second round. One entry per CDR3 protein, called by TCRdb with MiXCR from the multiplex PCR reads. Of some 200,000 distinct CDR3 sequences listed, over 25% are singletons. Sample: peripheral blood. These receptors originate from a man aged 50 or older with Graves' ophthalmopathy.

This clonotype was counted at least ten times. A read error may be the cause here, since a much bigger clone is one base away. This chain uses TRBV28 with TRBJ2-5; TRBD2 might be the D (6 bases). V lost 4 bases and J 0 bases, leaving 15 bases between the germline ends. Germline V gene lookup returns CDR1 MDHEN and CDR2 SYDVKM. The CDR3 is 16 residues long. The CDR3 nucleotides are TGTGCCAGCAGTTCGGGTAATGGGGGGTACCAAGAGACCCAGTACTTC. The encoded protein is CASSSGNGGYQETQYF.

The chain recombines TRBV20-1 with TRBJ1-1; D uncertain. CDR3 length: 11 residues. Per germline, CDR1 DFQATT and CDR2 SNEGSKA (reference sequence). V lost 2 bases and J lost 7, with 8 bases in between. CDR3 amino acids: CSARQLGEAFF. The DNA of the CDR3 is TGCAGTGCTAGACAGTTAGGTGAAGCTTTCTTT.

At least ten counts were recorded for this clonotype. This chain's CDR3 is CASRRTGGMNTEAFF. The CDR3 DNA reads TGTGCCAGCAGACGGACAGGGGGGATGAACACTGAAGCTTTCTTT. The V call is TRBV28, the J call TRBJ1-1, with TRBD1 matching 10 bases. There are 15 residues in the CDR3. Trimming cost V 6 bases and J 0 bases; bases outside gene matches: 4. Germline V gene sequence: CDR1 MDHEN, CDR2 SYDVKM.

The CDR3 spells CASSGTSGRGSVQETQYF. DNA of the CDR3: TGTGCCAGCAGTGGGACTAGCGGGAGAGGCTCGGTCCAAGAGACCCAGTACTTC. The chain carries TRBV12-3 or TRBV12-4 and TRBJ2-7; 14 bases are shared with TRBD2. The J call could be wrong; TRBJ2-5 is a better fit for the DNA end. The CDR3 totals 18 residues.

This clonotype was found many times. The V and J genes are TRBV6-1 and TRBJ2-5; D not resolved. V lost 5 bases and J lost 2, with 12 bases in between. CDR1 and CDR2 from the germline V gene are MNHNS and SASEGT. The CDR3 totals 14 residues. DNA of the CDR3: TGTGCCAGCAGTCGGGTGGCCTTTCAAGAGACCCAGTACTTC. Its translation: CASSRVAFQETQYF.

V and J are TRBV6-5 and TRBJ1-2; a possible D gene is TRBD1 (6 bases). This CDR3 has 13 residues. The germline gives CDR1 MNHEY, CDR2 SVGAGI. Trimming shortened V by 2 bases and J by 8 bases, and 12 bases separated the two germline ends. In DNA form, the CDR3 reads TGTGCCAGCAGTTACCTCGGGGGCTCCGGCTACACCTTC. Its translation is CASSYLGGSGYTF.

Many counts were recorded for this clonotype. The chain recombines TRBV9 with TRBJ1-1, with D perhaps matching TRBD1 (5 bases). V lost 3 bases to trimming and J lost 6 bases, with 12 bases between them. This CDR3 has 13 amino acids. Germline-derived CDR1 and CDR2 are SGDLS and YYNGEE. CDR3 amino acids: CASSARETAEAFF. In nucleotides, the CDR3 is TGTGCCAGCAGCGCCAGGGAGACCGCTGAAGCTTTCTTT.

In this sample, this clonotype turned up many times. V is TRBV20-1 and J is TRBJ2-7; D not resolved. Germline CDR1 is DFQATT and CDR2 is SNEGSKA (reference sequence). The CDR3 length is 12 residues. V dropped 3 bases and J dropped 3 bases, with 9 bases sitting between them. The CDR3 DNA follows: TGCAGTGCTAGGCCTCGGAGCTACGAGCAGTACTTC. Its translation is CSARPRSYEQYF.

This clonotype came up once. The rearrangement joins TRBV18 to TRBJ1-1; D not certain. V lost 3 bases to trimming and J lost 0 bases, with 11 bases between them. This CDR3 comprises 15 residues. Germline V lookup: CDR1 KGHSH, CDR2 LQKENI. CDR3 nucleotide sequence: TGTGCCAGCTCACCCCGGGGTGGAATGAACACTGAAGCTTTCTTT. Its protein product is CASSPRGGMNTEAFF. Full variable domain (rest looked up from reference TRBV18 and TRBJ1-1): NAGVMQNPRHLVRRRGQEARLRCSPMKGHSHVYWYRQLPEEGLKFMVYLQKENIIDESGMPKERFSAEFPKEGPSILRIQQVVRGDSAAYFCASSPRGGMNTEAFFGQGTRLTVV.

The rearrangement joins TRBV6-1 to TRBJ2-7; TRBD2 is a possible D gene (6 bases). This CDR3 region has 15 residues. Trimming shortened V by 6 bases and J by 2 bases, and 17 bases separated the two germline ends. The germline V gene has CDR1 MNHNS and CDR2 SASEGT. Here the CDR3 DNA reads TGTGCCAGCAGCCACCGAGGAGGGCCCCCCTACGAGCAGTACTTC. It codes for CASSHRGGPPYEQYF.

At least ten counts were recorded for this clonotype. The chain carries TRBV20-1 and TRBJ2-7; the match to TRBD2 covers 9 bases. Trimming removed 0 bases from V and 2 bases from J; junction bases left unmatched: 8. Per the germline V gene, CDR1 is DFQATT and CDR2 is SNEGSKA (reference sequence). The CDR3 is made up of 16 amino acids. The CDR3 nucleotides are TGCAGTGCTAGAGAGATCGCGGGACTAGCACCCTACGAGCAGTACTTC. Amino acids: CSAREIAGLAPYEQYF.

This clonotype was seen at least ten times. The V gene is TRBV27, the J gene TRBJ2-2, with 9 positions matching TRBD1. The CDR3 is 16 residues long. Trimming cost V 6 bases and J 0 bases; bases outside gene matches: 5. Germline loops: CDR1 MNHEY, CDR2 SMNVEV (reference sequence). CDR3 protein: CASRARQGANTGELFF. The CDR3 DNA follows: TGTGCCAGCAGGGCAAGACAGGGGGCGAACACCGGGGAGCTGTTTTTT.

This clonotype has at least ten counts. V and J are TRBV4-1 and TRBJ1-3; 9 bases align to TRBD1. Trimming at V came to 4 bases and at J to 0 bases, leaving 1 base not matched to a gene. The CDR3 covers 15 residues. Germline CDR1 is MGHRA and CDR2 is YSYEKL. The CDR3 region is CASSRTGDSGNTIYF. CDR3 sequence (DNA): TGCGCCAGCAGCCGGACAGGGGACTCTGGAAACACCATATATTTT.

This clonotype was seen at least ten times. This chain uses TRBV11-2 with TRBJ1-2; TRBD1 matches 9 bases. This CDR3 spans 16 amino acids. The V and J ends lost 0 bases and 4 bases, in that order; junction bases with no gene match: 6. Germline V CDR1 and CDR2: SGHAT, FQNNGV. The CDR3 coding sequence is TGTGCCAGCAGCTTAGATGGGGGACAGGGATCCTATGGCTACACCTTC. It specifies CASSLDGGQGSYGYTF.

This clonotype showed up just once. The chain links TRBV7-8 to TRBJ2-7; the D gene is possibly TRBD1 (6 bases). V gave up 2 bases and J gave up 6 bases, with 11 bases separating them. CDR3 size: 13 residues. Germline V gene sequence: CDR1 SGHVS, CDR2 FQNEAQ. The CDR3 sequence is CASSLFPGVEQYF. CDR3 in DNA: TGTGCCAGCAGCTTATTTCCAGGGGTCGAGCAGTACTTC.

The chain combines TRBV6-5 with TRBJ2-5; D is ambiguous. Germline CDR1 MNHEY, CDR2 SVGAGI. The germline V and J ends were trimmed by 0 bases and 2 bases, with 4 bases remaining between them. The CDR3 is 13 amino acids. The CDR3 spells CASSYSQQETQYF. The CDR3 coding sequence is TGTGCCAGCAGTTACTCTCAGCAAGAGACCCAGTACTTC.

This clonotype has more than one count but fewer than ten. V gene TRBV28 combines with J gene TRBJ1-2, with D perhaps matching TRBD1 (5 bases). The CDR3 contains 15 residues. Per the germline V gene, CDR1 is MDHEN and CDR2 is SYDVKM. Trimming shortened V by 4 bases and J by 2 bases, and 14 bases separated the two germline ends. CDR3 nucleotides: TGTGCCAGCAGTTCCCCTCTAGAGGGGAACTATGGCTACACCTTC. Translating gives CASSSPLEGNYGYTF.

This clonotype was observed at least ten times. The CDR3, as DNA: TGTGCCAGCAGTTACGGCGGGACAGGGAAACACGAGCAGTACTTC. Its translation is CASSYGGTGKHEQYF. The rearrangement joins TRBV6-2 or TRBV6-3 to TRBJ2-7; 9 bases agree with TRBD1. This CDR3 is 15 amino acids long. J lost 5 bases, V lost 2 bases, and 7 bases had no gene match. Germline values: CDR1 MNHEY, CDR2 SVGEGT.

This clonotype occurred many times. V usage is TRBV28 and J usage is TRBJ2-4; a possible D gene is TRBD1 (5 bases). This CDR3 is built from 15 residues. V gave up 5 bases and J gave up 3 bases, with 14 bases separating them. Germline V gene lookup returns CDR1 MDHEN and CDR2 SYDVKM. The DNA for the CDR3 is TGTGCCAGCAGTCTCAGGGTGATAGACAAAAACATTCAGTACTTC. Its protein is CASSLRVIDKNIQYF.

Ten or more counts support this clonotype. This chain connects TRBV12-3 or TRBV12-4 to TRBJ2-5, with D unclear. The V end lost 3 bases, the J end lost 2 bases, and 10 bases lay between the germline ends. CDR3 size: 14 residues. This CDR3 is CASSFSQNQETQYF. CDR3 DNA sequence: TGTGCCAGCAGTTTTTCTCAGAATCAAGAGACCCAGTACTTC.

This clonotype was seen repeatedly, ten times or more. CDR3 DNA: TGTGCCAGCGGGACTAGCGAGAGGCCCCAGTACTTC. Translating gives CASGTSERPQYF. The V call is TRBV12-3 or TRBV12-4, the J call TRBJ2-5; 10 nucleotides line up with TRBD2. The CDR3 runs to 12 residues. After removal of 8 bases from V and 9 bases from J, the junction contained 6 bases not matched to a gene.

V gene TRBV6-1 combines with J gene TRBJ1-1; the D is unclear. CDR1 and CDR2 (germline): MNHNS, SASEGT. CDR3 size: 14 residues. Deletions cut 6 bases from V and 0 bases from J, with 11 bases between. This chain's CDR3 is CASSRTTVNTEAFF. The DNA of the CDR3 is TGTGCCAGCAGCCGTACGACGGTGAACACTGAAGCTTTCTTT.

The rearrangement links TRBV20-1 to TRBJ2-2; TRBD2 aligns across 10 bases. This CDR3 spans 16 amino acids. Germline V CDR1 and CDR2: DFQATT, SNEGSKA (reference sequence). The V segment lost 0 bases and the J segment 5 bases; nucleotides outside the gene matches: 6. The CDR3 here is CSARDLAGEETGELFF. As DNA, the CDR3 is TGCAGTGCTAGAGATCTAGCGGGAGAGGAGACCGGGGAGCTGTTTTTT.

This clonotype has at least ten counts. J is TRBJ1-6 and V is TRBV7-9; D unclear. Germline assignment: CDR1 SEHNR and CDR2 FQNEAQ (reference sequence). This CDR3 is 14 amino acids long. V lost 1 base to trimming and J lost 9 bases, with 10 bases between them. CDR3 in amino acids: CASSLGPQGSPLHF. The CDR3, as DNA: TGTGCCAGCAGCTTAGGCCCGCAAGGTTCACCCCTCCACTTT.

Ten or more counts support this clonotype. This rearrangement joins TRBV18 to TRBJ1-5; no clear D. V was pared by 3 bases and J by 2 bases, with 11 bases between. Germline CDR1 KGHSH, CDR2 LQKENI. CDR3 size: 15 residues. CDR3 loop: CASSPAFGRNQPQHF. CDR3 bases: TGTGCCAGCTCACCCGCCTTTGGGCGCAATCAGCCCCAGCATTTT.

The table lists this clonotype with many counts. The chain links TRBV4-1 to TRBJ1-3; D is undetermined. Per the germline V gene, CDR1 is MGHRA and CDR2 is YSYEKL. The length of the CDR3 is 16 residues. The V end was cut by 1 base, the J end by 0 bases, with 10 bases between. The CDR3 loop is CASSQALWDSGNTIYF. In DNA form, the CDR3 reads TGCGCCAGCAGCCAAGCCTTGTGGGACTCTGGAAACACCATATATTTT.

This clonotype was seen at least ten times. The V and J genes are TRBV6-5 and TRBJ1-2; no clear D gene. Trimming left V 2 bases short and J 4 bases short, with 17 bases between. CDR3 length: 16 residues. CDR1 and CDR2 from the germline V gene are MNHEY and SVGAGI. CDR3 protein: CASSYAPGSTGYGYTF. Here the CDR3 DNA reads TGTGCCAGCAGTTACGCCCCCGGGTCCACGGGCTATGGCTACACCTTC.

The rearrangement links TRBV29-1 to TRBJ2-5; the match to TRBD2 covers 9 bases. The germline gives CDR1 SQVTM, CDR2 ANQGSEA. The CDR3 extends over 14 amino acids. Trimming cost V 2 bases and J 3 bases; bases outside gene matches: 4. CDR3 sequence (DNA): TGCAGCGTTGAAATTAGCGGGGGAAAAGAGACCCAGTACTTC. Translation: CSVEISGGKETQYF. Combining the CDR3 with reference TRBV29-1 and TRBJ2-5 gives the whole variable domain SAVISQKPSRDICQRGTSLTIQCQVDSQVTMMFWYRQQPGQSLTLIATANQGSEATYESGFVIDKFPISRPNLTFSTLTVSNMSPEDSSIYLCSVEISGGKETQYFGPGTRLLVL.

This clonotype came up many times. V gene TRBV20-1 combines with J gene TRBJ1-6; D gene uncertain. Germline values: CDR1 DFQATT, CDR2 SNEGSKA (reference sequence). The CDR3 extends over 15 amino acids. Trimming took off 3 bases at V and 0 bases at J, with 9 bases between the two ends. The CDR3 reads CSASGGSSYNSPLHF. The CDR3 coding sequence is TGCAGTGCTAGTGGCGGAAGCTCCTATAATTCACCCCTCCACTTT.

This clonotype appeared many times. This chain uses TRBV2 with TRBJ2-5; a weak D match, TRBD1 (5 bases). Deletions cut 6 bases from V and 9 bases from J, with 14 bases between. Germline assignment: CDR1 SNHLY and CDR2 FYNNEI. This CDR3 is built from 12 residues. CDR3 region: CASRGPRVSQYF. CDR3 in DNA: TGTGCCAGCAGAGGGCCCAGGGTTTCCCAGTACTTC.